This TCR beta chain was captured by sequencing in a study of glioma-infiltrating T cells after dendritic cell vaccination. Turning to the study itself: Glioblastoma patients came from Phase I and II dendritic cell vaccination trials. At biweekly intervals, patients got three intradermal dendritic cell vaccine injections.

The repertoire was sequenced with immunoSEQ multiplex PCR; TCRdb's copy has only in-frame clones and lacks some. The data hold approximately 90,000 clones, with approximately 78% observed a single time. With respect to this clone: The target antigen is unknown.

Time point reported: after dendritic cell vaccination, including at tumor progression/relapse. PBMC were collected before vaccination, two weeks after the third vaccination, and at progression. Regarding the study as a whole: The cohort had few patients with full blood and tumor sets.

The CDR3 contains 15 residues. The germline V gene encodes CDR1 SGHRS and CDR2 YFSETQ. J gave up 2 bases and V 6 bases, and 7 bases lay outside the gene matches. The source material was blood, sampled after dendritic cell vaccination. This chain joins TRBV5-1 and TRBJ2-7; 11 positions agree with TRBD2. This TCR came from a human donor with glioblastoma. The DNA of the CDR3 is TGCGCCAGCAAGGAAGGGACTAGCGGAACCTACGAGCAGTACTTC. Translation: CASKEGTSGTYEQYF.